The present T cell receptor (beta chain) was sequenced within a study of T cell repertoires in cytomegalovirus infection. Overall study: The authors used CMV epitopes that were HLA-C-restricted (recently identified) and HLA-B-restricted (well studied). Through public TCR beta signatures, both CMV infection and matching HLA type were indicated.

Comments on this clonotype: The antigen is unknown.

TCRdb re-derived calls from the reads in MiXCR, one entry per CDR3 protein. The sample lists hundreds of thousands of distinct CDR3 sequences, about 30% seen once, with roughly 20% in the top ten. General observations from the study: CMV-specific HLA-C-restricted TCR beta clonotypes dominated the ex vivo response.

The clonotype originates from a human donor in good health (CMV status not recorded). Some clones in this sample may be carry-over from other donors' samples. The sample in question was cultured PBMCs, obtained from culture after CMV antigen stimulation.

The DNA for the CDR3 is TGCAGCGGACAGGGGGCCCAAAACAATGAGCAGTTCTTC. Translation gives CSGQGAQNNEQFF. This chain links TRBV29-1 with TRBJ2-1; 10 bases fit TRBD1. The length of the CDR3 is 13 residues. The J segment lost 5 bases and the V segment lost 7 bases, leaving 5 bases of the junction unmatched. The V gene's germline CDR1 is SQVTM and CDR2 ANQGSEA.